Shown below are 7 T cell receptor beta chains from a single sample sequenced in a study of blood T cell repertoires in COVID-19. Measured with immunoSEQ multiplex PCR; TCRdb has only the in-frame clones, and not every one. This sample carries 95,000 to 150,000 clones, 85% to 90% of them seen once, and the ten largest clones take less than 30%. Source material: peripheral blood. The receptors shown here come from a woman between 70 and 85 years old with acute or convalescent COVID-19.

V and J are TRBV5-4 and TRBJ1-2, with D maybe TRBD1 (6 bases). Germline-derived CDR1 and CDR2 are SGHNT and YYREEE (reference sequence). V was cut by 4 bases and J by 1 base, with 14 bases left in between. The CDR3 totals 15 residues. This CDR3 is CASSISRGNNYGYTF. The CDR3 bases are TGTGCCAGCAGCATTTCCAGGGGTAATAACTATGGCTACACCTTC.

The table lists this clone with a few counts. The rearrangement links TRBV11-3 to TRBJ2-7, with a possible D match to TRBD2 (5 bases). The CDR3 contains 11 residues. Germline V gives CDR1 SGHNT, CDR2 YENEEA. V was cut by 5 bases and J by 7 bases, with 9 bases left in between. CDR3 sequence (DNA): TGTGCCAGCAGCAAGTCGGGGGAGCAGTACTTC. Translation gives CASSKSGEQYF.

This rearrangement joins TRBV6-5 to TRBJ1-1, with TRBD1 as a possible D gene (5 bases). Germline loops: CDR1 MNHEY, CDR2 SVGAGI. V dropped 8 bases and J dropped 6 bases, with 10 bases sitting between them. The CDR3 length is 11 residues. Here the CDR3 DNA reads TGTGCCAGCTCCCCGGGGGCTGAAGCTTTCTTT. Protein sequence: CASSPGAEAFF.

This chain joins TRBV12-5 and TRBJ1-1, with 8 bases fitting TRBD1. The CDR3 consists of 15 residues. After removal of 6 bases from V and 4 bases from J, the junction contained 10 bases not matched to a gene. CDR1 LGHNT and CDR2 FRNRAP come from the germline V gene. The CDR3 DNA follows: TGTGCTAGTGGACCCGCTCAGGGGGCGGCCACTGAAGCTTTCTTT. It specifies CASGPAQGAATEAFF.

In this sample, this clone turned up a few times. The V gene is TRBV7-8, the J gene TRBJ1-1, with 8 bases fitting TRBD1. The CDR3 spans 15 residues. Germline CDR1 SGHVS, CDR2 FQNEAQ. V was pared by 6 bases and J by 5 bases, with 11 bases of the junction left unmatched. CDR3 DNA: TGTGCCAGCAGACCGATTCAGGGGGCAGGTACTGAAGCTTTCTTT. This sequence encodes CASRPIQGAGTEAFF.

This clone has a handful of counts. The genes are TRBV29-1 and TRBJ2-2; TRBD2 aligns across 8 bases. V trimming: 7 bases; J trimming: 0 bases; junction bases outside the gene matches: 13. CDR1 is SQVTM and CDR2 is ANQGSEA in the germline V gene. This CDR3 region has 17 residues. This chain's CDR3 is CSATKASGGSNTGELFF. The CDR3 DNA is TGCAGCGCCACAAAAGCCAGCGGGGGCTCGAACACCGGGGAGCTGTTTTTT.

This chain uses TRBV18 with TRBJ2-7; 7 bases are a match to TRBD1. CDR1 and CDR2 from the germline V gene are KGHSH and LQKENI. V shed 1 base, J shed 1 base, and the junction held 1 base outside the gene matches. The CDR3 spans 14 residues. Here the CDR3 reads CASSPQGQSYEQYF. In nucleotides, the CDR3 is TGTGCCAGCTCACCACAGGGACAGTCCTACGAGCAGTACTTC. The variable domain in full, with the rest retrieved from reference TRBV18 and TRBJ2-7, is NAGVMQNPRHLVRRRGQEARLRCSPMKGHSHVYWYRQLPEEGLKFMVYLQKENIIDESGMPKERFSAEFPKEGPSILRIQQVVRGDSAAYFCASSPQGQSYEQYFGPGTRLTVT.